Shown below are 21 T cell receptor beta chains from a single sample sequenced in a study of T cell repertoires in cytomegalovirus infection. These receptors' antigens are unknown. TCRdb re-analysed the reads in MiXCR, keeping a single row per CDR3 protein. The table lists some 560,000 distinct CDR3 sequences, 40% of them singletons, with about 48% in the top ten. The material sequenced was cultured PBMCs, taken from culture after CMV antigen stimulation. Every receptor here comes from a human donor in good health (CMV status not recorded). Some clones in this sample may be carry-over from other donors' samples.

This CDR3 reads CASSYLTSGRTDEQFF. The CDR3 bases are TGTGCCAGCAGTTACCTGACTAGCGGGAGGACGGATGAGCAGTTCTTC. The chain is built from TRBV6-2 or TRBV6-3 and TRBJ2-1, with TRBD2 identical over 13 bases. Germline V gene lookup returns CDR1 MNHEY and CDR2 SVGEGT. The CDR3 spans 16 residues. V was pared by 2 bases and J by 8 bases, with 6 bases of the junction left unmatched.

A few counts support this clonotype. CDR3 coding DNA: TGTGCCAGCAGCTTAGGTCTAGAGCGGAACACAGATACGCAGTATTTT. It is translated as CASSLGLERNTDTQYF. The rearrangement links TRBV7-2 to TRBJ2-3, with D perhaps matching TRBD2 (5 bases). This CDR3 has 16 amino acids. From germline, CDR1 is SGHTA and CDR2 FQGNSA. Between the trimmed V and J ends, which lost 1 base and 2 bases, there was a span of 13 bases.

The chain is built from TRBV12-3 or TRBV12-4 and TRBJ1-5, with D tentatively TRBD1 (5 bases). This CDR3 has 20 residues. V lost 3 bases to trimming and J lost 0 bases, with 24 bases between them. As DNA, the CDR3 is TGTGCCAGCAGTTTTAGGGGACCCATAGTCTCAGATTATAGCAATCAGCCCCAGCATTTT. This translates into CASSFRGPIVSDYSNQPQHF.

In its sample, this clonotype was seen a few times. This chain uses TRBV7-9 with TRBJ2-7; TRBD1 is a possible D gene (6 bases). This CDR3 spans 15 amino acids. The V gene's germline CDR1 is SEHNR and CDR2 FQNEAQ (reference sequence). Deletions cut 5 bases from V and 2 bases from J, with 16 bases between. CDR3 DNA: TGTGCCAGCAGCCCCTGGACAGAAGTTACCTACGAGCAGTACTTC. Residues: CASSPWTEVTYEQYF.

This clonotype showed up just a few times. The chain employs TRBV7-2 and TRBJ1-1; D gene uncertain. Germline-derived CDR1 and CDR2 are SGHTA and FQGNSA. There are 15 residues in the CDR3. Trimming took 0 bases from V and 1 from J, leaving 9 bases between them. The CDR3 DNA sequence: TGTGCCAGCAGCTTAGCGAGCACACAGAACACTGAAGCTTTCTTT. Protein product: CASSLASTQNTEAFF.

J is TRBJ2-6 and V is TRBV23-1; TRBD1 aligns across 8 bases. TRBV23-1 is noted as an ORF with a role that remains uncertain. The CDR3 contains 14 residues. The trim removed 8 bases at V and 1 base at J, leaving 1 base unmatched. CDR3 nucleotides: TGCGCCAGCGGGACAGGATCTGGGGCCAACGTCCTGACTTTC. Translation gives CASGTGSGANVLTF.

This clonotype has a handful of counts. The chain has TRBV6-2 or TRBV6-3 and TRBJ2-5; maybe TRBD2 (5 bases). V lost 6 bases to trimming and J lost 5 bases, with 19 bases between them. The CDR3 consists of 15 residues. The germline V gene encodes CDR1 MNHEY and CDR2 SVGEGT. The CDR3 DNA is TGTGCCAGCAGCTCACTAGACCCAAAGGAGGAGACCCAGTACTTC. As protein: CASSSLDPKEETQYF.

This clonotype was recorded a few times. The V gene is TRBV12-3 or TRBV12-4, the J gene TRBJ2-7; the D gene is possibly TRBD2 (5 bases). The CDR3 runs 13 residues. The V end lost 3 bases, the J end lost 2 bases, and 8 bases lay between the germline ends. DNA of the CDR3: TGTGCCAGCAGTTTCGGGGTAACCTACGAGCAGTACTTC. Protein product: CASSFGVTYEQYF.

Here the CDR3 DNA reads TGTGCCAGCAGTACCTGGGACAGAATGAACACTGAAGCTTTCTTT. Residues: CASSTWDRMNTEAFF. The chain recombines TRBV27 with TRBJ1-1, with 7 bases identical to TRBD1. The J segment lost 0 bases and the V segment lost 5 bases, leaving 6 bases of the junction unmatched. The CDR3 runs to 15 residues. In germline, CDR1 is MNHEY, CDR2 SMNVEV (reference sequence).

The count of this clonotype is one. The gene calls are TRBV28 and TRBJ2-5; 9 positions agree with TRBD2. The CDR3 has 15 residues. Germline assignment: CDR1 MDHEN and CDR2 SYDVKM. After removal of 4 bases from V and 5 bases from J, the junction contained 8 bases not matched to a gene. DNA for the CDR3: TGTGCCAGCAGTTCCTCTAGCGGGGAAGCGGAGACCCAGTACTTC. It specifies CASSSSSGEAETQYF. The whole variable domain, remainder taken from reference TRBV28 and TRBJ2-5, is DVKVTQSSRYLVKRTGEKVFLECVQDMDHENMFWYRQDPGLGLRLIYFSYDVKMKEKGDIPEGYSVSREKKERFSLILESASTNQTSMYLCASSSSSGEAETQYFGPGTRLLVL.

The genes are TRBV28 and TRBJ2-7; tentatively, D is TRBD2 (7 bases). Germline V gives CDR1 MDHEN, CDR2 SYDVKM. The V end was cut by 6 bases, the J end by 4 bases, with 25 bases between. The CDR3 runs to 17 residues. This CDR3 reads CASSLPGLAEGGYEQYF. CDR3 sequence (DNA): TGTGCCAGCAGCCTCCCGGGGCTAGCGGAGGGGGGTTACGAGCAGTACTTC.

This clonotype was seen a few times. V gene TRBV20-1 combines with J gene TRBJ2-6, with TRBD1 as a possible D gene (5 bases). Deletions cut 4 bases from V and 3 bases from J, with 10 bases between. The CDR3 covers 14 residues. CDR1 and CDR2 from the germline V gene are DFQATT and SNEGSKA (reference sequence). This chain's CDR3 is CSANPGYGANVLTF. The CDR3 DNA is TGCAGTGCTAATCCAGGGTATGGGGCCAACGTCCTGACTTTC.

The rearrangement joins TRBV7-2 to TRBJ1-6; TRBD1 might be the D (5 bases). Germline V CDR1 and CDR2: SGHTA, FQGNSA. V was shortened by 4 bases and J by 8 bases, with 9 bases between the two germline ends. CDR3 length: 13 amino acids. CDR3 DNA: TGTGCCAGCAGCTCGGGACCGGATTCACCCCTCCACTTT. This sequence encodes CASSSGPDSPLHF.

This clonotype was counted between two and nine times. This rearrangement joins TRBV6-1 to TRBJ2-5; 7 bases match TRBD1. Germline trimming cut 2 bases from V and 6 bases from J; bases unmatched to any gene: 12. Germline values: CDR1 MNHNS, CDR2 SASEGT. The CDR3 is 16 amino acids. The CDR3 nucleotides read TGTGCCAGCAGTGAACTTGTGGGGACAGCAGTCAAGACCCAGTACTTC. Translating gives CASSELVGTAVKTQYF.

This chain joins TRBV3-1 and TRBJ1-1; D possibly corresponds to TRBD1 (5 bases). This CDR3 comprises 15 residues. V dropped 4 bases and J dropped 5 bases, with 17 bases sitting between them. Germline CDR1 LGHDT, CDR2 YNNKEL (reference sequence). The CDR3: CASSLRGAGLTEAFF. The CDR3 coding sequence is TGTGCCAGCAGCCTACGAGGGGCTGGGTTGACTGAAGCTTTCTTT.

This clonotype was detected only a few times. The chain has TRBV7-2 and TRBJ2-1; unclear D gene. CDR1 is SGHTA and CDR2 is FQGNSA in the germline V gene. V was cut by 5 bases and J by 2 bases, with 4 bases left in between. The CDR3 is made up of 12 amino acids. The CDR3 sequence is CASSNPYNEQFF. CDR3 coding DNA: TGTGCCAGCAGCAATCCCTACAATGAGCAGTTCTTC. Together with reference TRBV7-2 and TRBJ2-1, the CDR3 gives the full variable domain: GAGVSQSPSNKVTEKGKDVELRCDPISGHTALYWYRQSLGQGLEFLIYFQGNSAPDKSGLPSDRFSAERTGGSVSTLTIQRTQQEDSAVYLCASSNPYNEQFFGPGTRLTVL.

V and J are TRBV5-6 and TRBJ2-5; no clear D gene. The CDR3 contains 15 residues. The ends were cut back, 4 bases at V and 2 bases at J, with 15 bases in the middle. CDR1 is SGHDT, CDR2 YYEEEE, per germline. The CDR3 loop is CASSERLGRQETQYF. The CDR3 nucleotides are TGTGCCAGCAGCGAGAGGCTCGGACGACAAGAGACCCAGTACTTC.

The V call is TRBV7-8, the J call TRBJ2-1; tentative D call: TRBD2 (7 bases). V was shortened by 5 bases and J by 2 bases, with 16 bases between the two germline ends. CDR3 size: 16 residues. Germline CDR1 and CDR2: SGHVS and FQNEAQ. This CDR3 is CASSRVRGGPYNEQFF. The CDR3 bases are TGTGCCAGCAGCCGCGTTAGGGGGGGCCCCTACAATGAGCAGTTCTTC.

This chain connects TRBV7-9 to TRBJ2-2, with TRBD1 matching over 8 bases. From germline, CDR1 is SEHNR and CDR2 FQNEAQ (reference sequence). V lost 3 bases, J lost 6 bases, and 3 bases stayed unmatched. The CDR3 totals 14 residues. This CDR3 is CASSFDRGPGELFF. For the CDR3, the DNA is TGTGCCAGCAGCTTCGACAGGGGCCCCGGGGAGCTGTTTTTT.

This clonotype was counted a few times. The chain uses TRBV6-5 and TRBJ2-5; 7 positions agree with TRBD1. CDR1 MNHEY and CDR2 SVGAGI come from the germline V gene. The CDR3 contains 14 residues. Losses at the gene ends were 0 bases for V and 7 bases for J; bases not matched to a gene: 5. In nucleotides, the CDR3 is TGTGCCAGCAGTTACTCAGGGGGCCCGCTGACCCAGTACTTC. As protein: CASSYSGGPLTQYF.

This clonotype occurred a few times. V gene TRBV5-4 combines with J gene TRBJ2-5, with TRBD2 matching over 9 bases. In germline, CDR1 is SGHNT, CDR2 YYREEE (reference sequence). V shed 4 bases and J 4 bases; nucleotides not matched to a gene: 8. This CDR3 spans 15 amino acids. CDR3 in DNA: TGTGCCAGCAGCCCGCGGGGGGGGCTGGCAGAGACCCAGTACTTC. Protein product: CASSPRGGLAETQYF.